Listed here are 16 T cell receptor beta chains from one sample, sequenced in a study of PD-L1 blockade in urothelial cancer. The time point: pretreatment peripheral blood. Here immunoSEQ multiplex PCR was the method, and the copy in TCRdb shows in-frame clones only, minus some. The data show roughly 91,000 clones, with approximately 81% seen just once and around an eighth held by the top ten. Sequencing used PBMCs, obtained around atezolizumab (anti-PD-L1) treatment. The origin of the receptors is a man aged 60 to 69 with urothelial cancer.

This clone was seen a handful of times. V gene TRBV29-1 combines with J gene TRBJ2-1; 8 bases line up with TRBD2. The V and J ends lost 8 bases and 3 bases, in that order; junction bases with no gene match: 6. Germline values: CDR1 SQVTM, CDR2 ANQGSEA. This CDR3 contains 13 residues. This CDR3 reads CSTGLALYNEQFF. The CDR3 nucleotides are TGCAGCACCGGACTAGCACTCTACAATGAGCAGTTCTTC.

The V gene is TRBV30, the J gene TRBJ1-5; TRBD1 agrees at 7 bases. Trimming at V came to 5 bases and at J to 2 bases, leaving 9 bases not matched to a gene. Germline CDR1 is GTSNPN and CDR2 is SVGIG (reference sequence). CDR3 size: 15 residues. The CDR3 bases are TGTGCCTGGTCCCTCTCAGGGGGAGGCAATCAGCCCCAGCATTTT. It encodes CAWSLSGGGNQPQHF.

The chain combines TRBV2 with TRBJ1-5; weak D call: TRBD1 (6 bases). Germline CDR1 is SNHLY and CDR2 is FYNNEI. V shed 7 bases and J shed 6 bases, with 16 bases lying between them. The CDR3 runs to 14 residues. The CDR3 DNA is TGTGCCAGCACCGGTACAGGGACCCCTCAGCCCCAGCATTTT. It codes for CASTGTGTPQPQHF. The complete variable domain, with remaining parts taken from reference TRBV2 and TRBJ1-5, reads EPEVTQTPSHQVTQMGQEVILRCVPISNHLYFYWYRQILGQKVEFLVSFYNNEISEKSEIFDDQFSVERPDGSNFTLKIRSTKLEDSAMYFCASTGTGTPQPQHFGDGTRLSIL.

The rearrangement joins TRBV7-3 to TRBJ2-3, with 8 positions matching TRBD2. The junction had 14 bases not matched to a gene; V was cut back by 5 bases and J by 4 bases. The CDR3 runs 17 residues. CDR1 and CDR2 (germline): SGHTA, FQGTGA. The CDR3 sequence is CASSLQASGGPPDTQYF. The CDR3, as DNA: TGTGCCAGCAGCCTTCAGGCGAGCGGGGGCCCACCAGATACGCAGTATTTT.

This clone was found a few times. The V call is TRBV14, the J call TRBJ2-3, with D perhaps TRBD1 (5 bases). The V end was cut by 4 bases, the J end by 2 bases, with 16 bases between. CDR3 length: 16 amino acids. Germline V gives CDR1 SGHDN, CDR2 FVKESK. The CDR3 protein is CASSRPGRASTDTQYF. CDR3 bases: TGTGCCAGCAGCCGCCCGGGCAGGGCGTCCACAGATACGCAGTATTTT. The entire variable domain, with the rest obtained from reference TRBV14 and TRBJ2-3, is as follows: EAGVTQFPSHSVIEKGQTVTLRCDPISGHDNLYWYRRVMGKEIKFLLHFVKESKQDESGMPNNRFLAERTGGTYSTLKVQPAELEDSGVYFCASSRPGRASTDTQYFGPGTRLTVL.

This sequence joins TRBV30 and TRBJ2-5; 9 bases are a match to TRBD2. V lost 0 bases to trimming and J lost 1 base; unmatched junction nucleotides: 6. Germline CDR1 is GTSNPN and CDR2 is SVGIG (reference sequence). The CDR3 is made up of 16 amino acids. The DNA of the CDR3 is TGTGCCTGGAGTGTCGCTGCTAGCGGGATCCAAGAGACCCAGTACTTC. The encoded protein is CAWSVAASGIQETQYF. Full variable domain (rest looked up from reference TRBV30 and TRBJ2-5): SQTIHQWPATLVQPVGSPLSLECTVEGTSNPNLYWYRQAAGRGLQLLFYSVGIGQISSEVPQNLSASRPQDRQFILSSKKLLLSDSGFYLCAWSVAASGIQETQYFGPGTRLLVL.

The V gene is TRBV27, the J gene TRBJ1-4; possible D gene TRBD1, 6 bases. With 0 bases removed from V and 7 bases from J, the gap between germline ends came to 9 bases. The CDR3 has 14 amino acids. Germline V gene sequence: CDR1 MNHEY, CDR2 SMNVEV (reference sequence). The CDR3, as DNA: TGTGCCAGCAGTTTATCGGGGGCGGGTGAAAAACTGTTTTTT. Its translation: CASSLSGAGEKLFF.

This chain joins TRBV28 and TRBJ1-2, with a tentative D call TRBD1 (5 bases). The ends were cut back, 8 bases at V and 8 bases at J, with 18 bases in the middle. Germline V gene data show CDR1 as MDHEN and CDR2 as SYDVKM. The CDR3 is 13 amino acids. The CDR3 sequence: CASLRGGSRGYTF. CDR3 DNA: TGTGCCAGCCTCCGGGGGGGATCCCGAGGCTACACCTTC.

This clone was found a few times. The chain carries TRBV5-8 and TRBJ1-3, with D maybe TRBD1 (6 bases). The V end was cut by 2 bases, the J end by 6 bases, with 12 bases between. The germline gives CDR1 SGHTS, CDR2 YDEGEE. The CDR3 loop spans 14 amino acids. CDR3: CASSFRTEINTIYF. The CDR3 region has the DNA TGTGCCAGCAGCTTTCGGACAGAAATAAACACCATATATTTT. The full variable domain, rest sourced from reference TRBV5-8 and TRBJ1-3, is EAGVTQSPTHLIKTRGQQATLRCSPISGHTSVYWYQQALGLGLQFLLWYDEGEERNRGNFPPRFSGRQFPNYSSELNVNALELEDSALYLCASSFRTEINTIYFGEGSWLTVV.

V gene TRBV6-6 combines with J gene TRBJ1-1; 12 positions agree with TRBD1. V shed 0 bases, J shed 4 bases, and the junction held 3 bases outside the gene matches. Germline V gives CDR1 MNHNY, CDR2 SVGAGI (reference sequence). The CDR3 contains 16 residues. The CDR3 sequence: CASSYSGQGAPTEAFF. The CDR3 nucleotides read TGTGCCAGCAGTTACTCGGGACAGGGGGCGCCCACTGAAGCTTTCTTT.

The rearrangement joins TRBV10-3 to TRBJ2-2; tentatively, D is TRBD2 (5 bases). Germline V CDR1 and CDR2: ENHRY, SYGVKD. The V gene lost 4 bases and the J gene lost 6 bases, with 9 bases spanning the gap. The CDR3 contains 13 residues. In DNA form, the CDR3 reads TGTGCCATCAGTGCGACGGGGTCCGGGGAGCTGTTTTTT. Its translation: CAISATGSGELFF.

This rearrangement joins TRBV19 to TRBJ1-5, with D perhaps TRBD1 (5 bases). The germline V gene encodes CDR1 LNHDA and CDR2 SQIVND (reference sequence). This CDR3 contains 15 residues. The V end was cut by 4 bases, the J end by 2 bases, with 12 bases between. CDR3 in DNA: TGTGCCAGTAGTAGAATCGACAGAGGCAATCAGCCCCAGCATTTT. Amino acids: CASSRIDRGNQPQHF.

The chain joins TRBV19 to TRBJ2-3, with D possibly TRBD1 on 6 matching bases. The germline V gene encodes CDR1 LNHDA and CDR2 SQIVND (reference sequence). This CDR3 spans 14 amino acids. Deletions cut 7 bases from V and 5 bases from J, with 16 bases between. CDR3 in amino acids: CASTKTGLRDTQYF. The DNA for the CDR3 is TGTGCCAGTACCAAAACAGGGTTAAGAGATACGCAGTATTTT.

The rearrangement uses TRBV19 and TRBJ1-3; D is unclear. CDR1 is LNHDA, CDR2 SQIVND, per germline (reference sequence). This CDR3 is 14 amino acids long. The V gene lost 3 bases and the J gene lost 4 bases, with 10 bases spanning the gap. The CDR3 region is CASSIGIAGNTIYF. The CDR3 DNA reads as TGTGCCAGTAGTATCGGGATAGCGGGAAACACCATATATTTT.

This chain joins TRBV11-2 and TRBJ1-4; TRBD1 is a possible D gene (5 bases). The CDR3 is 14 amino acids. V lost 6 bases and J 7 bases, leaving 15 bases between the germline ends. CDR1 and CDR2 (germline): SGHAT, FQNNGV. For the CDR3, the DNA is TGTGCCAGCAGTTCCAGGGTCGGGCGTGAAAAACTGTTTTTT. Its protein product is CASSSRVGREKLFF.

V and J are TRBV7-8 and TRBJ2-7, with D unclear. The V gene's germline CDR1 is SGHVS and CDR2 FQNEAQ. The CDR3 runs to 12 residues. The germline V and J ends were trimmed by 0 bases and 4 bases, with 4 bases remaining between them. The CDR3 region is CASSLANYEQYF. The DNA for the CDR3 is TGTGCCAGCAGCTTAGCTAATTACGAGCAGTACTTC.